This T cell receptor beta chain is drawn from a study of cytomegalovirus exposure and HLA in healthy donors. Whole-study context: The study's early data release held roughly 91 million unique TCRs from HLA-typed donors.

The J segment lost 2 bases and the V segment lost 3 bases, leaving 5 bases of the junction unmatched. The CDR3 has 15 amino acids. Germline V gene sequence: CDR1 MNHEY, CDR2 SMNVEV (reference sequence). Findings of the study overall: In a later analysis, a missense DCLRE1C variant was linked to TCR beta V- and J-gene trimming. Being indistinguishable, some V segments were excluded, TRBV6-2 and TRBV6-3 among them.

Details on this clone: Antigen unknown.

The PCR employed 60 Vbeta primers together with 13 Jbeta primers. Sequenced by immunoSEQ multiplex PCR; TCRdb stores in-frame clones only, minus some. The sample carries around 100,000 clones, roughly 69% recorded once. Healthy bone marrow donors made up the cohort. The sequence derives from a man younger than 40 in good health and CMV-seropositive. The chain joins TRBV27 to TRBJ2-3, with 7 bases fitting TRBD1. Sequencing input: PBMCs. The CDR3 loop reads CASSLTGPNTDTQYF. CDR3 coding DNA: TGTGCCAGCAGTTTGACAGGGCCCAACACAGATACGCAGTATTTT.